The following is a TCR beta chain sequence with its context. Alongside a J-beta primer mix, a sample-barcoded 5' primer served in a second PCR lasting roughly 7 to 11 cycles. MiXCR was run by TCRdb on the 5' RACE reads, yielding one entry per CDR3 protein. In the table there are around 970,000 distinct CDR3 sequences, around 54% of which are singletons. The sample is drawn from a study of blood T cells in healthy people across ages. Study information: Template switching recovered approximately one barcoded beta molecule for every two T cells.

Trimming removed 6 bases from V and 12 bases from J, with 14 bases in between. CDR1 and CDR2 (germline): SQVTM, ANQGSEA. The CDR3 covers 10 residues. Whenever a sample was processed, at least 6.5 million PBMCs were isolated. Source material: blood. The chain is built from TRBV29-1 and TRBJ1-2, with D tentatively TRBD1 (5 bases). This TCR derives from an older woman in good health. The CDR3 DNA sequence: TGCAGCGTCGGGGACCGTGGAAACACCTTC. Protein product: CSVGDRGNTF. Full variable domain (missing parts from reference TRBV29-1 and TRBJ1-2): SAVISQKPSRDICQRGTSLTIQCQVDSQVTMMFWYRQQPGQSLTLIATANQGSEATYESGFVIDKFPISRPNLTFSTLTVSNMSPEDSSIYLCSVGDRGNTFGSGTRLTVV.